Shown below are 31 T cell receptor beta chains from a single sample sequenced in a study of graft-versus-host responses after intestinal transplantation. The antigens these receptors bind are not known. Profiled with immunoSEQ multiplex PCR; TCRdb holds only in-frame clones, not every one. In the table there are about 71,000 clones, roughly 87% of which are singletons. Sequencing was performed on unstimulated CD8+ T cells sorted from spleen or lymph node cells, taken before intestinal transplant. These receptors originate from a human donor who received an intestinal transplant.

The rearrangement joins TRBV5-6 to TRBJ2-1, with 7 positions matching TRBD1. Germline-derived CDR1 and CDR2 are SGHDT and YYEEEE. Unmatched junction bases numbered 10, after V lost 4 bases and J lost 15 bases. The CDR3 sequence is 12 residues long. The CDR3 reads CASSTDRVNWFF. CDR3 nucleotides: TGTGCCAGCAGCACCGACAGGGTAAATTGGTTCTTC.

This chain joins TRBV4-1 and TRBJ2-2; maybe TRBD1 (5 bases). Looked up from germline, CDR1 is MGHRA and CDR2 is YSYEKL. The V end lost 0 bases, the J end lost 7 bases, and 9 bases lay between the germline ends. The CDR3 loop spans 14 amino acids. The CDR3 nucleotides read TGCGCCAGCAGCCAAGATTGGGGCGTCGGGGAGCTGTTTTTT. This sequence encodes CASSQDWGVGELFF.

This rearrangement joins TRBV7-9 to TRBJ2-5; unclear D gene. The CDR3 runs 11 residues. The V and J ends lost 6 bases and 5 bases respectively, with 7 bases between them. Germline loops: CDR1 SEHNR, CDR2 FQNEAQ (reference sequence). The CDR3 spells CASRRVETQYF. In DNA, the CDR3 is TGTGCCAGCAGACGGGTGGAGACCCAGTACTTC.

This chain uses TRBV6-5 with TRBJ2-7, with a possible D match to TRBD1 (6 bases). Germline-derived CDR1 and CDR2 are MNHEY and SVGAGI. Trimming cost V 4 bases and J 3 bases, with 13 bases left between them. The CDR3 has 14 residues. In DNA, the CDR3 is TGTGCCAGCAGTTCCGTCAGGGGCCTCTACGAGCAGTACTTC. Encoded protein: CASSSVRGLYEQYF.

This sequence joins TRBV6-5 and TRBJ2-1; 12 bases line up with TRBD2. The V gene end was trimmed by 6 bases and the J gene end by 5 bases; junction bases not matched to a gene: 5. Germline CDR1 MNHEY, CDR2 SVGAGI. This CDR3 is built from 15 residues. In DNA, the CDR3 is TGTGCCAGCAGCCCCGGGACTAGCGGGCACAATGAGCAGTTCTTC. Translation: CASSPGTSGHNEQFF.

V is TRBV6-1 and J is TRBJ2-5, with TRBD2 identical over 10 bases. V dropped 5 bases and J dropped 4; count of bases not matched to a gene: 1. The CDR3 extends over 13 amino acids. Germline lookup yields CDR1 MNHNS and CDR2 SASEGT. The CDR3 sequence: CASSRTSGETQYF. In DNA form, the CDR3 reads TGTGCCAGCAGTAGGACTAGCGGAGAGACCCAGTACTTC.

V usage is TRBV9 and J usage is TRBJ2-1; 13 bases align to TRBD2. The CDR3 is 17 residues long. Trimming cost V 3 bases and J 6 bases; bases outside gene matches: 9. CDR1 and CDR2 (germline): SGDLS, YYNGEE. CDR3 nucleotides: TGTGCCAGCAGCGCGTGGACTAGCGGGGGCCCAGGCAATGAGCAGTTCTTC. Its protein product is CASSAWTSGGPGNEQFF.

The rearrangement uses TRBV7-3 and TRBJ1-1, with a weak D call TRBD1 (6 bases). V was trimmed by 3 bases and J by 1 base, leaving 12 bases between them. The CDR3 contains 15 residues. Germline V gene sequence: CDR1 SGHTA, CDR2 FQGTGA. This chain's CDR3 is CASSFTGGQNTEAFF. The DNA for the CDR3 is TGTGCCAGCAGCTTTACGGGGGGACAGAACACTGAAGCTTTCTTT.

This sequence joins TRBV6-5 and TRBJ2-1; D might be TRBD2 (7 bases). CDR1 MNHEY and CDR2 SVGAGI come from the germline V gene. CDR3 size: 15 residues. V was clipped by 2 bases and J by 2 bases, with 10 bases between them. Written as DNA, the CDR3 is TGTGCCAGCAGTTACGGGGGGGGCCCCTACAATGAGCAGTTCTTC. It translates to CASSYGGGPYNEQFF.

The gene calls are TRBV27 and TRBJ2-1, with 10 positions matching TRBD2. Germline CDR1 and CDR2: MNHEY and SMNVEV (reference sequence). CDR3 length equals 17 residues. After removal of 3 bases from V and 2 bases from J, the junction contained 7 bases not matched to a gene. The CDR3 DNA follows: TGTGCCAGCAGTTTTAATAGCGGGGGGTACCCCTACAATGAGCAGTTCTTC. Amino acids: CASSFNSGGYPYNEQFF.

This sequence joins TRBV7-9 and TRBJ1-2, with a tentative D call TRBD1 (6 bases). Trimming took off 3 bases at V and 4 bases at J, with 15 bases between the two ends. This CDR3 comprises 15 residues. The germline CDR1 and CDR2 sequences are SEHNR and FQNEAQ (reference sequence). CDR3 in DNA: TGTGCCAGCAGCTTCTCCTCAGGGGAGCCCTATGGCTACACCTTC. This sequence encodes CASSFSSGEPYGYTF.

This chain joins TRBV2 and TRBJ2-7, with D perhaps TRBD2 (6 bases). The CDR3 spans 14 residues. V was pared by 7 bases and J by 5 bases, with 18 bases between. Germline lookup yields CDR1 SNHLY and CDR2 FYNNEI. CDR3 protein: CASTTARGGDEQYF. CDR3 DNA: TGTGCCAGCACCACCGCCCGGGGCGGGGACGAGCAGTACTTC.

The gene calls are TRBV11-2 and TRBJ1-6; 8 bases fit TRBD1. Germline V gene sequence: CDR1 SGHAT, CDR2 FQNNGV. With 8 bases clipped from V and 10 bases from J, the junction kept 1 base outside the gene matches. This CDR3 is 11 amino acids long. The CDR3: CASGDRSPLHF. DNA of the CDR3: TGTGCCAGCGGGGACAGGTCACCCCTCCACTTT.

The chain recombines TRBV13 with TRBJ2-7; 7 nucleotides agree with TRBD1. The V segment lost 5 bases and the J segment 2 bases; nucleotides outside the gene matches: 6. Germline V gene sequence: CDR1 PRHDT, CDR2 FYEKMQ (reference sequence). The CDR3 sequence is 14 residues long. The CDR3 is CASSPGGGPYEQYF. In DNA form, the CDR3 reads TGTGCCAGCAGCCCAGGGGGTGGGCCCTACGAGCAGTACTTC.

The V call is TRBV12-5, the J call TRBJ1-4, with 10 bases lining up with TRBD1. Germline lookup yields CDR1 LGHNT and CDR2 FRNRAP. The CDR3 length is 16 residues. V was clipped by 3 bases and J by 4 bases; unmatched bases: 5. This CDR3 reads CASGFSTGGGNEKLFF. CDR3 sequence (DNA): TGTGCTAGTGGTTTTTCGACAGGGGGCGGTAATGAAAAACTGTTTTTT.

The J gene is TRBJ2-1, the V gene TRBV4-1; 10 bases agree with TRBD2. The CDR3 length is 16 residues. Germline CDR1 MGHRA, CDR2 YSYEKL. V gave up 1 base and J gave up 6 bases; unmatched junction bases: 6. The CDR3 nucleotides are TGCGCCAGCAGCCAAGGAGGTAGCGGGGGGCCCAATGAGCAGTTCTTC. Translating it yields CASSQGGSGGPNEQFF.

The chain couples TRBV2 to TRBJ1-1; D perhaps matches TRBD1 (6 bases). This CDR3 is 15 amino acids long. The germline gives CDR1 SNHLY, CDR2 FYNNEI. The V and J ends lost 3 bases and 0 bases respectively, with 11 bases between them. In DNA form, the CDR3 reads TGTGCCAGCAGTGAGGGGGCCAGCTTGAACACTGAAGCTTTCTTT. Protein sequence: CASSEGASLNTEAFF.

The chain is built from TRBV9 and TRBJ2-1; D is uncertain. This CDR3 has 13 residues. Trimming pared 1 base from V and 8 bases from J, leaving 10 bases between. The germline V gene has CDR1 SGDLS and CDR2 YYNGEE. CDR3: CASSVQDWDEQFF. The DNA for the CDR3 is TGTGCCAGCAGCGTACAGGATTGGGATGAGCAGTTCTTC.

The chain uses TRBV19 and TRBJ1-1; 7 bases agree with TRBD1. Germline assignment: CDR1 LNHDA and CDR2 SQIVND (reference sequence). V was clipped by 6 bases and J by 1 base; unmatched bases: 5. The CDR3 is 14 residues long. DNA of the CDR3: TGTGCCAGTAGCCCGACAGGGACGAACACTGAAGCTTTCTTT. This codes for CASSPTGTNTEAFF.

V and J are TRBV15 and TRBJ2-7, with a possible D match to TRBD1 (6 bases). The CDR3 runs 16 residues. From germline, CDR1 is LNHNV and CDR2 YYDKDF (reference sequence). Trimming pared 0 bases from V and 3 bases from J, leaving 15 bases between. The CDR3 DNA follows: TGTGCCACCAGCAGAGATCTGGGGACACCTAACTACGAGCAGTACTTC. Translating it yields CATSRDLGTPNYEQYF.

This clone was seen just once. This sequence joins TRBV9 and TRBJ2-1, with D tentatively TRBD2 (6 bases). The CDR3 sequence is 12 residues long. Trimming stripped 4 bases from V and 10 bases from J, with 12 bases between. Germline lookup yields CDR1 SGDLS and CDR2 YYNGEE. This chain's CDR3 is CASSPSEKEQFF. The CDR3 nucleotides are TGTGCCAGCAGCCCTAGCGAGAAGGAGCAGTTCTTC.

V usage is TRBV9 and J usage is TRBJ2-1, with 9 bases fitting TRBD1. Trimming took 4 bases from V and 9 from J; bases not matched to a gene: 11. This CDR3 has 15 amino acids. Germline CDR1 SGDLS, CDR2 YYNGEE. CDR3 in DNA: TGTGCCAGCAGCACCCCCGGGACAGGGTCGGGTGAGCAGTTCTTC. This sequence encodes CASSTPGTGSGEQFF.

The chain is built from TRBV13 and TRBJ2-3, with 9 bases fitting TRBD2. CDR3 length: 15 amino acids. Trimming at V came to 4 bases and at J to 5 bases, leaving 7 bases not matched to a gene. CDR1 is PRHDT and CDR2 is FYEKMQ in the germline V gene (reference sequence). In DNA form, the CDR3 reads TGTGCCAGCAGCTCCCCGGGACTAGCAGTAGATACGCAGTATTTT. Its translation is CASSSPGLAVDTQYF.

The V and J genes are TRBV6-1 and TRBJ1-1, with D hard to call. The CDR3 runs to 11 residues. CDR1 is MNHNS, CDR2 SASEGT, per germline. Trimming pared 4 bases from V and 8 bases from J, leaving 8 bases between. The CDR3 here is CASSGGVEAFF. The DNA of the CDR3 is TGTGCCAGCAGTGGGGGAGTAGAAGCTTTCTTT.

This chain joins TRBV14 and TRBJ2-2, with D perhaps matching TRBD1 (5 bases). The V end lost 4 bases, the J end lost 5 bases, and 5 bases lay between the germline ends. This CDR3 is built from 12 residues. In germline, CDR1 is SGHDN, CDR2 FVKESK. The CDR3 sequence is CASSPGTGELFF. The CDR3 nucleotides are TGTGCCAGCAGCCCAGGGACCGGGGAGCTGTTTTTT.

The chain is built from TRBV10-2 and TRBJ2-7, with a tentative D call TRBD1 (6 bases). Germline CDR1 WSHSY, CDR2 SAAADI. The CDR3 length is 14 residues. The V end lost 3 bases, the J end lost 8 bases, and 17 bases lay between the germline ends. For the CDR3, the DNA is TGCGCCAGCAGTGATGAGGGGGTGCCTTCCAAGCAGTACTTC. It translates to CASSDEGVPSKQYF.

In nucleotides, the CDR3 is TGTGCCAGCCAACCGGGAGGGGGGACCTACAATGAGCAGTTCTTC. This encodes CASQPGGGTYNEQFF. V is TRBV9 and J is TRBJ2-1; TRBD2 agrees at 8 bases. Germline-derived CDR1 and CDR2 are SGDLS and YYNGEE. V trimming: 7 bases; J trimming: 2 bases; junction bases outside the gene matches: 8. The CDR3 sequence is 15 residues long.

In its sample, this clone was seen a few times. The chain joins TRBV9 to TRBJ2-2; TRBD2 might be the D (5 bases). Per germline, CDR1 SGDLS and CDR2 YYNGEE. The CDR3 is 15 amino acids. The germline V and J ends were trimmed by 0 bases and 0 bases, with 6 bases remaining between them. CDR3 protein: CASSVAGTNTGELFF. CDR3 DNA: TGTGCCAGCAGCGTAGCCGGGACGAACACCGGGGAGCTGTTTTTT.

This chain links TRBV11-2 with TRBJ2-5; 7 nucleotides line up with TRBD2. Looked up from germline, CDR1 is SGHAT and CDR2 is FQNNGV. The CDR3 is made up of 16 amino acids. Trimming at V came to 0 bases and at J to 8 bases, leaving 12 bases not matched to a gene. CDR3 residues: CASSLDPGLSIGTQYF. CDR3 nucleotide sequence: TGTGCCAGCAGCTTAGATCCGGGACTATCCATAGGAACCCAGTACTTC. Together with reference TRBV11-2 and TRBJ2-5, the CDR3 gives the full variable domain: EAGVAQSPRYKIIEKRQSVAFWCNPISGHATLYWYQQILGQGPKLLIQFQNNGVVDDSQLPKDRFSAERLKGVDSTLKIQPAKLEDSAVYLCASSLDPGLSIGTQYFGPGTRLLVL.

The rearrangement joins TRBV10-3 to TRBJ2-2; 9 bases match TRBD1. The germline V gene encodes CDR1 ENHRY and CDR2 SYGVKD. V lost 3 bases, J lost 6 bases, and 14 bases stayed unmatched. This CDR3 is 18 amino acids long. In DNA, the CDR3 is TGTGCCATCAGTGATCTGGGACAGGGATCGGATGTCGCCGGGGAGCTGTTTTTT. It encodes CAISDLGQGSDVAGELFF.

This chain links TRBV4-1 with TRBJ2-7, with a possible D match to TRBD1 (6 bases). The CDR3 spans 13 residues. Looked up from germline, CDR1 is MGHRA and CDR2 is YSYEKL. Between the trimmed V and J ends, which lost 4 bases and 0 bases, there was a span of 7 bases. The CDR3 sequence is CASSPTGSYEQYF. CDR3 bases: TGCGCCAGCAGCCCGACAGGCTCCTACGAGCAGTACTTC.